Sequencing of this TCR beta chain was carried out in a study of early T cells in non-severe SARS-CoV-2 infection. Study-level findings and limits: The study's VDJdb matching favored anti-spike CD8 responses and missed private and CD4 specificities.

Unique molecular identifiers (one per individual cDNA molecule) were attached. TCRdb fed the 5' RACE reads into MiXCR, producing one record per CDR3 protein. In the table there are just under 65,000 distinct CDR3 sequences, about an eighth of which are singletons. The CDR3 runs 14 residues. V lost 6 bases to trimming and J lost 4 bases; unmatched junction nucleotides: 5. Germline loops: CDR1 SEHNR, CDR2 FQNEAQ (reference sequence). As for this clonotype: What it recognizes is unknown.

The rearrangement joins TRBV7-9 to TRBJ2-1; 8 bases fit TRBD1. The TCR originated in an adult who was a healthcare worker with PCR-confirmed SARS-CoV-2 infection or an uninfected control (not recorded which). Sequenced input: whole blood. This CDR3 reads CASRTGQVYNEQFF. The CDR3 coding sequence is TGTGCCAGCAGGACGGGACAGGTGTACAATGAGCAGTTCTTC.